This T cell receptor (beta chain) came from a study of human T cells and chemical hapten exposure. This clonotype has more than one count but fewer than ten. Whole blood, unfractionated, served as the material for total RNA extraction. The study's library attached unique molecular identifiers to single cDNA molecules. TCRdb analysed the 5' RACE reads with MiXCR anew, one entry per CDR3 protein. The repertoire holds roughly 120,000 distinct CDR3 sequences, with approximately 20% as singletons. The CDR3 has 13 residues. V lost 6 bases and J lost 6, with 11 bases in between. CDR1 and CDR2 (germline): MDHEN, SYDVKM.

The chain employs TRBV28 and TRBJ1-4; D remains unclear. The TCR sequence derives from a human donor in good health. The DNA of the CDR3 is TGTGCCAGCAGAATGACATTGGATGAAAAACTGTTTTTT. This translates into CASRMTLDEKLFF.